Below are 18 T cell receptor beta chains sequenced from a single sample in a study of shared clonotypes between healthy human individuals. In the naive CD8 group, cells lacked CD45RO and were positively selected for CCR7, so terminally differentiated effector memory CD45RA+ cells were left out. Repertoires were generated with immunoSEQ multiplex PCR, while TCRdb's copy carries only in-frame clones and drops some. Altogether about 2,200,000 clones are present, approximately 94% being singletons, with the ten largest covering about 1.5%. Input material: naive CD8+ T cells from PBMCs. The origin of the receptors is a man between 18 and 29 years old in good health. Some clones in this sample may be carry-over from other donors' samples.

V gene TRBV28 combines with J gene TRBJ2-1; 9 bases map to TRBD1. Germline-derived CDR1 and CDR2 are MDHEN and SYDVKM. This CDR3 is 15 amino acids long. J was trimmed by 9 bases and V by 2 bases; bases with no gene match: 8. The CDR3 nucleotides read TGTGCCAGCAGTTTAGCGACGGACAGGGGAAGTGAGCAGTTCTTC. Protein product: CASSLATDRGSEQFF.

The chain combines TRBV9 with TRBJ2-7; 8 bases are shared with TRBD2. The junction had 10 bases not matched to a gene; V was cut back by 3 bases and J by 2 bases. There are 16 residues in the CDR3. Per the germline V gene, CDR1 is SGDLS and CDR2 is YYNGEE. CDR3 residues: CASSEGGSGKPYEQYF. The CDR3 nucleotides read TGTGCCAGCAGCGAGGGGGGTAGCGGGAAACCCTACGAGCAGTACTTC.

The chain joins TRBV25-1 to TRBJ1-2; D gene unclear. Germline V gene sequence: CDR1 MGHDK, CDR2 SYGVNS. V was pared by 11 bases and J by 1 base, with 11 bases between. The CDR3 extends over 12 amino acids. CDR3 DNA sequence: TGTGCCTCCCATGGCGGTAACTATGGCTACACCTTC. Its translation is CASHGGNYGYTF.

The rearrangement links TRBV9 to TRBJ1-3; D is perhaps TRBD1 (6 bases). Deletions cut 0 bases from V and 0 bases from J, with 10 bases between. The CDR3 runs to 16 residues. From germline, CDR1 is SGDLS and CDR2 YYNGEE. CDR3 coding DNA: TGTGCCAGCAGCGTAGGCCGGACAGACTCTGGAAACACCATATATTTT. Protein product: CASSVGRTDSGNTIYF.

For the CDR3, the DNA is TGTGCCAGCGCACTATTGAGAGGGAGGCCTTTTGAAGCTTTCTTT. Protein: CASALLRGRPFEAFF. This chain joins TRBV11-2 and TRBJ1-1, with D uncertain. The germline V gene encodes CDR1 SGHAT and CDR2 FQNNGV. The V and J ends lost 8 bases and 7 bases respectively, with 23 bases between them. CDR3 length: 15 amino acids.

The chain joins TRBV28 to TRBJ2-5; D gene ambiguous. TRBJ2-7 explains the end of the DNA better; the J call may be wrong. Germline CDR1 MDHEN, CDR2 SYDVKM. The CDR3 sequence is 13 residues long. CDR3 coding DNA: TGTGCCAGCAGTCTCGACGGTACCTACGAGCAGTACTTC. This encodes CASSLDGTYEQYF.

The V gene is TRBV7-9, the J gene TRBJ2-1, with D perhaps TRBD1 (6 bases). The germline V gene encodes CDR1 SEHNR and CDR2 FQNEAQ (reference sequence). Trimming took 10 bases from V and 5 from J, leaving 18 bases between them. CDR3 length: 14 residues. CDR3 sequence: CANAPGTPNNEQFF. DNA for the CDR3: TGTGCCAACGCCCCCGGGACACCGAACAATGAGCAGTTCTTC.

In regard to this clone: Other DNA sequences in this specimen translate into the identical CDR3. The V call is TRBV7-9, the J call TRBJ2-7, with D perhaps matching TRBD1 (5 bases). This CDR3 contains 14 residues. V was cut by 1 base and J by 4 bases, with 11 bases left in between. Germline V lookup: CDR1 SEHNR, CDR2 FQNEAQ (reference sequence). The CDR3 sequence: CASSLVVSGYEQYF. DNA of the CDR3: TGTGCCAGCAGCTTAGTCGTATCAGGGTACGAGCAGTACTTC.

The J gene is TRBJ1-2, the V gene TRBV6-1; unclear D gene. The germline CDR1 and CDR2 sequences are MNHNS and SASEGT. The V gene lost 9 bases and the J gene lost 4 bases, with 12 bases spanning the gap. CDR3 length: 12 residues. The DNA of the CDR3 is TGTGCCAGTTCGGACGTCCCCTATGGCTACACCTTC. This encodes CASSDVPYGYTF.

The V gene is TRBV28, the J gene TRBJ2-5; 7 nucleotides match TRBD2. CDR1 and CDR2 (germline): MDHEN, SYDVKM. V trimming: 5 bases; J trimming: 3 bases; junction bases outside the gene matches: 6. The CDR3 totals 14 residues. CDR3 sequence reads: CASSRMGGEETQYF. The CDR3 nucleotides are TGTGCCAGCAGTCGCATGGGGGGGGAAGAGACCCAGTACTTC.

The rearrangement joins TRBV7-3 to TRBJ2-6, with D hard to call. Per germline, CDR1 SGHTA and CDR2 FQGTGA. Trimming shortened V by 5 bases and J by 1 base, and 9 bases separated the two germline ends. There are 15 residues in the CDR3. Here the CDR3 DNA reads TGTGCCAGCAGCCCACTTACATCTGGGGCCAACGTCCTGACTTTC. Protein sequence: CASSPLTSGANVLTF. Full variable domain (outside the CDR3, taken from reference TRBV7-3 and TRBJ2-6): GAGVSQTPSNKVTEKGKYVELRCDPISGHTALYWYRQSLGQGPEFLIYFQGTGAADDSGLPNDRFFAVRPEGSVSTLKIQRTERGDSAVYLCASSPLTSGANVLTFGAGSRLTVL.

The genes are TRBV4-3 and TRBJ2-7; 10 bases agree with TRBD2. Germline trimming cut 3 bases from V and 3 bases from J; bases unmatched to any gene: 8. This CDR3 region has 16 residues. Germline CDR1 is LGHNA and CDR2 is YSLEER. The CDR3 DNA is TGCGCCAGCAGCCAGGTAGCGGGAGGTCTCGGCTACGAGCAGTACTTC. Amino acids: CASSQVAGGLGYEQYF.

The J gene is TRBJ2-7, the V gene TRBV11-2; 7 bases are a match to TRBD1. Trimming removed 0 bases from V and 3 bases from J; junction bases left unmatched: 5. The CDR3 length is 15 residues. The germline CDR1 and CDR2 sequences are SGHAT and FQNNGV. As DNA, the CDR3 is TGTGCCAGCAGCTTAGATCTGGGACAGTACTACGAGCAGTACTTC. It specifies CASSLDLGQYYEQYF.

Of note for this clone: This sample also contains other DNA sequences that code for the same CDR3. The chain carries TRBV27 and TRBJ1-5, with D uncertain. The CDR3 contains 13 residues. The germline V gene has CDR1 MNHEY and CDR2 SMNVEV (reference sequence). Deletions cut 6 bases from V and 2 bases from J, with 8 bases between. The chain's CDR3 is CASSLAGNQPQHF. The CDR3 region has the DNA TGTGCCAGCAGCCTCGCCGGCAATCAGCCCCAGCATTTT.

V usage is TRBV14 and J usage is TRBJ2-5; 7 bases fit TRBD1. CDR3 length: 15 amino acids. Trimming took 0 bases from V and 3 from J; bases not matched to a gene: 4. Germline loops: CDR1 SGHDN, CDR2 FVKESK. The DNA for the CDR3 is TGTGCCAGCAGCCAAGACCCCCAGGGGGAAGAGACCCAGTACTTC. Its translation: CASSQDPQGEETQYF.

The V call is TRBV19, the J call TRBJ1-5, with no clear D. The CDR3 runs 14 residues. V shed 1 base and J shed 3 bases, with 7 bases lying between them. Germline V CDR1 and CDR2: LNHDA, SQIVND (reference sequence). The CDR3 region is CASSIGPVNQPQHF. The CDR3, as DNA: TGTGCCAGTAGTATAGGGCCAGTCAATCAGCCCCAGCATTTT.

Only a few counts were recorded for this clone. The chain couples TRBV7-4 to TRBJ1-1; D remains unclear. The CDR3 covers 14 residues. Deletions cut 2 bases from V and 4 bases from J, with 11 bases between. Germline V CDR1 and CDR2: SGHVT, SQSDAQ. The CDR3 nucleotides are TGTGCCAGCAGCTTATCAAGGAAGATCACTGAAGCTTTCTTT. The encoded protein is CASSLSRKITEAFF.

V gene TRBV5-1 combines with J gene TRBJ2-2; 10 nucleotides align to TRBD2. Germline CDR1 and CDR2: SGHRS and YFSETQ. This CDR3 comprises 18 residues. V was pared by 0 bases and J by 3 bases, with 8 bases of the junction left unmatched. CDR3 nucleotide sequence: TGCGCCAGCAGCTTGGTTCCTGGGACTAGCGTTGACACCGGGGAGCTGTTTTTT. It is translated as CASSLVPGTSVDTGELFF.